These T cell receptor beta chains were read from a single sample in a study of cytomegalovirus exposure and HLA in healthy donors. Produced via immunoSEQ multiplex PCR; TCRdb's table is partial and in-frame only. The sample table sets out around 210,000 clones. What was sequenced was PBMCs. All receptors come from a woman aged 25 to 39 in good health and CMV-seropositive. CDR3s include the opening cysteine and the closing phenylalanine or tryptophan. The D gene is left open where the match is weak.

TRBV4-3	TRBJ2-7	NA	TGCGCCAGCAGCCAAGATCCAACGGACAGCTACGAGCAGTACTTC	CASSQDPTDSYEQYF
TRBV2	TRBJ1-4	NA	TGTGCCAGCAGTGGCATGACAGGAAGTAATGAAAAACTGTTTTTT	CASSGMTGSNEKLFF
TRBV28	TRBJ2-2	TRBD1	TGTGCCAGCAGTTGGGGGGACAGGGTGGCCGGGGAGCTGTTTTTT	CASSWGDRVAGELFF
TRBV5-4	TRBJ2-1	TRBD2	TGTGCCAGCTCGCGTAATGGCGGGGGGTACAATGAGCAGTTCTTC	CASSRNGGGYNEQFF
TRBV11-2	TRBJ2-7	TRBD2	TGTGCCAGCAGCACCGGACTAGGGGTTTCCTACGAGCAGTACTTC	CASSTGLGVSYEQYF
TRBV7-2	TRBJ1-1	TRBD1	TGTGCCAGCAGCTTAGCGGGACAGGGGTTTGGCACTGAAGCTTTCTTT	CASSLAGQGFGTEAFF
TRBV20-1	TRBJ2-2	NA	TGCAGTGCTAGCGCGTACGGGGAGCTGTTTTTT	CSASAYGELFF
TRBV6-6	TRBJ2-3	NA	TGTGCCAGCAGTTACGGGGGGTCCGGGGCAGATACGCAGTATTTT	CASSYGGSGADTQYF
TRBV5-1	TRBJ2-5	TRBD2	TGCGCCAGCAGCTTGGCACTGGGGGGGGGAGAGACCCAGTACTTC	CASSLALGGGETQYF
TRBV19	TRBJ2-7	TRBD1	TGTGCCAGTTATGGGGGACAGGAACGAAGGCAGTACTTC	CASYGGQERRQYF
TRBV9	TRBJ2-1	NA	TGTGCCAGCAGCCCGCGTGACAGGTGGAGGCAGTTCTTC	CASSPRDRWRQFF
TRBV29-1	TRBJ1-2	NA	TGCAGCGTTGAAGGATTAAGGGGCTATGGCTACACCTTC	CSVEGLRGYGYTF
TRBV5-1	TRBJ1-2	TRBD1	TGCGCCAGCAGCTTGACCCCTACAGGGGGCGGTGGCTACACCTTC	CASSLTPTGGGGYTF
TRBV4-3	TRBJ2-7	NA	TGCGCCAGCAGCCAAGGTCCAGCCTACGAGCAGTACTTC	CASSQGPAYEQYF
TRBV10-1	TRBJ2-1	TRBD1	TGCGCCAGCAGCCCGGGACAGTACAATGAGCAGTTCTTC	CASSPGQYNEQFF